The 8 T cell receptor beta chains below all came from one sample that was sequenced in a study of shared clonotypes between healthy human individuals (dated by TCRdb to the early 2020s). CD8 naive samples were CD45RO-negative cells positively selected for CCR7, giving a CD45RA+CCR7+ population that excluded TemRA cells. The library was prepared using the immunoSEQ multiplex PCR assay. TCRdb holds this immuneACCESS table with in-frame rearrangements only. Some clones are missing; in checked studies, unresolved V genes explain under half, and the rest has no known cause. For this sample the table gives about 2.2 million clones, of which 85% to 95% were detected only once. The ten top clones hold 1.5% to 2% of the sample. Sequencing was done on a sample of naive CD8+ T cells from PBMCs. The label giving this sample's cell subset or site can be read as: CD45RA+CCR7+. These receptors were obtained from a young man in good health. Some clones in this sample may be carry-over from other donors' samples.

V and J are TRBV10-3 and TRBJ2-5, with 9 bases identical to TRBD1. Germline CDR1 ENHRY, CDR2 SYGVKD. This CDR3 has 15 amino acids. V shed 3 bases and J 4 bases; nucleotides not matched to a gene: 6. The CDR3 DNA follows: TGTGCCATCAGTGAAACAGGGGGCCTTGGAGAGACCCAGTACTTC. Translating it yields CAISETGGLGETQYF.

Only a few counts were recorded for this clone. Other DNA variants within this sample encode the same CDR3. The chain recombines TRBV19 with TRBJ1-1, with D uncertain. V lost 2 bases to trimming and J lost 1 base, with 5 bases between them. Germline V lookup: CDR1 LNHDA, CDR2 SQIVND (reference sequence). The CDR3 is made up of 13 amino acids. The CDR3 region has the DNA TGTGCCAGTAGTATACGGGGGAACACTGAAGCTTTCTTT. It is translated as CASSIRGNTEAFF.

The chain employs TRBV19 and TRBJ1-2; 7 positions match TRBD1. The CDR3 runs 15 residues. After removal of 5 bases from V and 6 bases from J, the junction contained 12 bases not matched to a gene. Looked up from germline, CDR1 is LNHDA and CDR2 is SQIVND (reference sequence). The CDR3 nucleotides read TGTGCCAGTAGTTCCTATTTAGAGGGGGCTGATGGCTACACCTTC. Protein sequence: CASSSYLEGADGYTF.

V gene TRBV7-2 combines with J gene TRBJ2-1; possible D gene TRBD1, 6 bases. The ends were cut back, 5 bases at V and 6 bases at J, with 20 bases in the middle. Germline V gives CDR1 SGHTA, CDR2 FQGNSA. The CDR3 is made up of 16 amino acids. CDR3 nucleotide sequence: TGTGCCAGCAGCCTGCCCCGCAGGGGAGCTGGCAATGAGCAGTTCTTC. Its protein product is CASSLPRRGAGNEQFF. The complete variable domain, with remaining parts taken from reference TRBV7-2 and TRBJ2-1, reads GAGVSQSPSNKVTEKGKDVELRCDPISGHTALYWYRQSLGQGLEFLIYFQGNSAPDKSGLPSDRFSAERTGGSVSTLTIQRTQQEDSAVYLCASSLPRRGAGNEQFFGPGTRLTVL.

This chain connects TRBV28 to TRBJ2-3; TRBD2 aligns across 12 bases. There are 17 residues in the CDR3. The germline V gene encodes CDR1 MDHEN and CDR2 SYDVKM. With V trimmed by 5 bases and J by 0 bases, 6 bases remained unmatched. CDR3 bases: TGTGCCAGCAGTGGGATGGGGACTAGCGGGAGCACAGATACGCAGTATTTT. Encoded protein: CASSGMGTSGSTDTQYF.

The chain uses TRBV28 and TRBJ2-4; a possible D gene is TRBD1 (7 bases). With 1 base removed from V and 2 bases from J, the gap between germline ends came to 27 bases. The CDR3 sequence is 21 residues long. CDR1 and CDR2 from the germline V gene are MDHEN and SYDVKM. The CDR3 region is CASSLFLQNKGARESKNIQYF. The CDR3 DNA reads as TGTGCCAGCAGTTTATTCCTACAAAACAAGGGGGCGCGGGAATCCAAAAACATTCAGTACTTC.

The rearrangement uses TRBV5-1 and TRBJ2-7; D gene uncertain. CDR1 SGHRS and CDR2 YFSETQ come from the germline V gene. V was trimmed by 4 bases and J by 7 bases, leaving 15 bases between them. CDR3 length: 13 amino acids. CDR3 nucleotides: TGCGCCAGCAGCCCGACGAAGGCCGTAGAGCAGTACTTC. It translates to CASSPTKAVEQYF.

The CDR3 reads CASSPTGTGRYEQYF. CDR3 coding DNA: TGTGCCAGCAGCCCGACCGGGACAGGTCGATACGAGCAGTACTTC. The chain is built from TRBV9 and TRBJ2-7; 8 nucleotides agree with TRBD1. Germline V gene sequence: CDR1 SGDLS, CDR2 YYNGEE. J gave up 4 bases and V 4 bases, and 10 bases lay outside the gene matches. The CDR3 length is 15 residues.